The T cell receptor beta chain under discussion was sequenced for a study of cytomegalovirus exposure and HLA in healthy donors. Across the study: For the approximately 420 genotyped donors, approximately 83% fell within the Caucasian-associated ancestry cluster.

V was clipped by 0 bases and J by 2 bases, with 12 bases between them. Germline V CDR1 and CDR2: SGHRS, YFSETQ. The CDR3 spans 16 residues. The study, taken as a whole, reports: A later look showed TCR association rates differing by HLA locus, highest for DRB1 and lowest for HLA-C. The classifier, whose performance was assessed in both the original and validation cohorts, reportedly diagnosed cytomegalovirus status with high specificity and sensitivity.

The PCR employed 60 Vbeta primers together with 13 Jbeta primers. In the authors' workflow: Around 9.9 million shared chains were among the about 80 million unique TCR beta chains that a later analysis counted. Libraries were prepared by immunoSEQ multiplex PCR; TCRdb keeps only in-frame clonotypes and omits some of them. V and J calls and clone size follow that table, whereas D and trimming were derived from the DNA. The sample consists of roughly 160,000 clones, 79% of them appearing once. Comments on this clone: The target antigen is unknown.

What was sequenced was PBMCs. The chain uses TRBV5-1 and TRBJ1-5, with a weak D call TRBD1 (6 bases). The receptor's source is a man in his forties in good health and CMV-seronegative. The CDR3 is CASSLVAGDGNQPQHF. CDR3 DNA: TGCGCCAGCAGCTTGGTGGCAGGGGACGGCAATCAGCCCCAGCATTTT. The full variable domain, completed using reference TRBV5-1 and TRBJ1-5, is KAGVTQTPRYLIKTRGQQVTLSCSPISGHRSVSWYQQTPGQGLQFLFEYFSETQRNKGNFPGRFSGRQFSNSRSEMNVSTLELGDSALYLCASSLVAGDGNQPQHFGDGTRLSIL.